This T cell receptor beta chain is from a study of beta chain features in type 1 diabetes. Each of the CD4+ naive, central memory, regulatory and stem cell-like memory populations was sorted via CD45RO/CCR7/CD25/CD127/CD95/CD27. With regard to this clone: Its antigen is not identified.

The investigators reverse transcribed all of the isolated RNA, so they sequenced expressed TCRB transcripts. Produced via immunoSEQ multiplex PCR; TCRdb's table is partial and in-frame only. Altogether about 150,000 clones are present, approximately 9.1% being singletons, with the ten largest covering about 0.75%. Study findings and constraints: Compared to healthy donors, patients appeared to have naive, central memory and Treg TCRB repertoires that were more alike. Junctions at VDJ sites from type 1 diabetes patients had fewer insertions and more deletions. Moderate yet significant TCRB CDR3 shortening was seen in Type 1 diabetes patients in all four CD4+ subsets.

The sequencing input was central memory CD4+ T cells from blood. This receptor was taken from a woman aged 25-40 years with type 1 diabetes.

The CDR3 spells CASTRRQTNYGYTF. CDR3 in DNA: TGTGCCAGTACCCGAAGGCAGACAAACTATGGCTACACCTTC. V gene TRBV19 combines with J gene TRBJ1-2; D remains ambiguous. The CDR3 runs 14 residues. Deletions cut 7 bases from V and 2 bases from J, with 14 bases between. CDR1 is LNHDA and CDR2 is SQIVND in the germline V gene (reference sequence).